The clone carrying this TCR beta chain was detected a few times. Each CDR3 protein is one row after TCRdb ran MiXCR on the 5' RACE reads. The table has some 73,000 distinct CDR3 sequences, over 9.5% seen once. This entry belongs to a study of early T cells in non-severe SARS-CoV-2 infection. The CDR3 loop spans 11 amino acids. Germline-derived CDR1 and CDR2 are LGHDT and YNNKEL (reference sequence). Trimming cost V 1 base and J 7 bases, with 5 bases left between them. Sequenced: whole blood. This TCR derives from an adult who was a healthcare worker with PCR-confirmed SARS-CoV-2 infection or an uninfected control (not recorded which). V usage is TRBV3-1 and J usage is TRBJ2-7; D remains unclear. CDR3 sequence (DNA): TGTGCCAGCAGCCAAGCCCTGGAGCAGTACTTC. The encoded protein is CASSQALEQYF.